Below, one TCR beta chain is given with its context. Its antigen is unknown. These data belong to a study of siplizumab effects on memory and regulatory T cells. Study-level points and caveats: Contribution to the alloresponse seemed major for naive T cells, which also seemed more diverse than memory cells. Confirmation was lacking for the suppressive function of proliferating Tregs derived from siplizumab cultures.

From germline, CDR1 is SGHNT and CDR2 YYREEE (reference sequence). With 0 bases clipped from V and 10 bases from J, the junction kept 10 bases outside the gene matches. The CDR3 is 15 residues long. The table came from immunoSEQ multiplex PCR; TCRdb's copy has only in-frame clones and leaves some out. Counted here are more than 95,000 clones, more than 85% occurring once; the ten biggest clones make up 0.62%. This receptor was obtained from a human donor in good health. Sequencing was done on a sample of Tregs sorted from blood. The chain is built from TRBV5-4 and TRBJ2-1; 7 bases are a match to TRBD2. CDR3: CASSLGALGGREQFF. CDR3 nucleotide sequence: TGTGCCAGCAGCTTGGGGGCTCTGGGCGGGAGAGAGCAGTTCTTC. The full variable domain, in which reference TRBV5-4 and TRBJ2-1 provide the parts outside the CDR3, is ETGVTQSPTHLIKTRGQQVTLRCSSQSGHNTVSWYQQALGQGPQFIFQYYREEENGRGNFPPRFSGLQFPNYSSELNVNALELDDSALYLCASSLGALGGREQFFGPGTRLTVL.